This T cell receptor (beta chain) emerged from a study of CXCR3-negative and CXCR3-positive naive CD8 T cells (dated by TCRdb to the late 2010s). Regarding the study in general: In total, around 140 million TRB reads were obtained, or roughly 1.5 +/- 0.3 million reads per library. The TRBV-TRBJ cluster analysis covered naive subsets from roughly five donors and memory cells from 3 donors. The diversity and physicochemical repertoire analyses included approximately ten donors pooled from two independent experiments.

For CDR1 and CDR2, the germline V gene (reference sequence) lists DFQATT and SNEGSKA. The CDR3 numbers 18 residues from cysteine through phenylalanine. The entry carries no DNA sequence. Sequencer: NextSeq 550. The Human TCR Profiling Kit (MiLaboratory) was used to prepare UMI-labeled 5' RACE TRB cDNA libraries. cDNA synthesis used the entire amount of extracted RNA, and PCR amplification then used the entire amount of cDNA produced. Libraries were prepared in parallel with an identical number of PCR cycles. In the original analysis: About 54,000 +/- 9,700 unique UMI-labeled TRB cDNA molecules per library were extracted with MIGEC and MiXCR, with at least two reads per UMI required. On average, each library contained about 40,000 +/- 10,000 functional in-frame TRB CDR3 nucleotide clonotypes without stop codons. Diversity metrics, including normalized Shannon-Wiener and Chao1, were computed in VDJtools after downsampling to 5000 UMI-labeled TRB molecules per sample. VDJtools was used to calculate clonotype-size-weighted physicochemical properties of the central five CDR3 residues, namely interaction energy, strength, volume and Kidera factor 4. Once TCRdb had reprocessed the reads, it stored one entry per CDR3 protein sequence and supplied no DNA. In this record, the V and J calls reflect TCRdb's handling and not the investigators' own analysis. The sample's table covers 110,000 or so distinct CDR3 sequences. Roughly 0.35% of the sample is taken by the ten largest.

Each CD8+ T cell subset was flow-sorted in triplicate, and 300,000 to 350,000 cells per subset were placed directly into RLT lysis buffer. To keep memory contaminants out, a stringent definition of naive CD8+ T cells was applied: CD45RO-CCR7+CD27+CD95-. Peripheral blood mononuclear cells were isolated from buffy coats by standard density gradient centrifugation. Naive CXCR3-negative and CXCR3-positive CD8+ T cells were flow-sorted using a FACSAria III. Total RNA was extracted from sorted cells with an RNeasy Mini Kit. Study-level results and caveats: Freshly isolated PBMCs were used for most assays because CXCR3 expression went down partially after cryopreservation. Because surface CD5, which is linked to self-reactivity in mice, was comparable between the naive subsets, TCR interaction strength was also inferred from the physicochemical properties of TRB CDR3s. Both naive subsets had comparably high repertoire diversity, while memory CD8+ T cells had much lower repertoire diversity. Within the same donor, TRBV-TRBJ usage looked similar between naive CXCR3-negative and CXCR3-positive cells, but memory cells had distinct patterns. TRB CDR3s from CXCR3-positive naive cells showed higher hydrophobicity (lower Kidera factor 4), lower energy, and higher strength and volume indices than CXCR3-negative naive cells.

On this clonotype: The antigen it binds to is not known.

Rearrangement joined TRBV20-1 to TRBJ2-1; TCRdb's D call, TRBD2, is unchecked because there is no DNA. This TCR was sampled from a human donor in good health. Some clones in this sample may be carry-over from other donors' samples. Sample: naive CXCR3+ CD8+ T cells from blood. Interpreted using the paper, the cell subset or site label stands for: CD45RO-CCR7+CD27+CD95- naive CD8+ T cells expressing CXCR3 (TNR3+). For the CDR3, the sequence is CSASSLAGGPDRYNEQFF.